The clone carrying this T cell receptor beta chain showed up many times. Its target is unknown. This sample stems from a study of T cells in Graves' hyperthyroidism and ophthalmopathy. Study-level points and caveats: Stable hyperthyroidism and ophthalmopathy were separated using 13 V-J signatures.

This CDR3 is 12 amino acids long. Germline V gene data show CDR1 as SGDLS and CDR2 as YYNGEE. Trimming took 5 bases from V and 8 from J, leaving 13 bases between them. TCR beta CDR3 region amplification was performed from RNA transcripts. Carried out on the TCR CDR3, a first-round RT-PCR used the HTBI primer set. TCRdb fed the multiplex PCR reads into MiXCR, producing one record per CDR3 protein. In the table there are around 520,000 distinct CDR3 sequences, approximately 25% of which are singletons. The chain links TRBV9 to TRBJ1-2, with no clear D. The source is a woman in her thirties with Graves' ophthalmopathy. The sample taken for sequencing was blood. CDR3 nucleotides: TGTGCCAGCAGTACCGTGGGCTTCGGCTACACCTTC. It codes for CASSTVGFGYTF.